This T cell receptor beta chain was profiled in a study of OX40 agonist ivuxolimab in advanced cancers. Study summary: Hepatocellular carcinoma, melanoma, renal cell or head and neck cancer occurred in dose-escalation patients.

Study outcomes and limitations: In the 0.1 to 3.0 mg/kg range, CD4+ and CD8+ blood T cells had expanded clonally by week 6.

This clone was found a few times. Its antigen is as yet unknown. Produced via immunoSEQ multiplex PCR; TCRdb's table is partial and in-frame only. Altogether around 94,000 clones are present, about 92% being singletons, with the ten largest covering 3% to 3.5%. Germline lookup yields CDR1 MDHEN and CDR2 SYDVKM. This CDR3 is 14 amino acids long. Trimming took 2 bases from V and 4 from J, leaving 12 bases between them. This receptor was obtained from an adult with an advanced solid tumor such as melanoma, head and neck, liver or kidney cancer. Sequenced material: CD4+ or CD8+ T cells sorted from blood, taken in a trial of the OX40 agonist ivuxolimab. This rearrangement joins TRBV28 to TRBJ2-7; the D gene could be TRBD1 or TRBD2 (7 bases each). Here the CDR3 reads CASSLTQGGYEQYF. For the CDR3, the DNA is TGTGCCAGCAGTTTAACGCAGGGGGGGTACGAGCAGTACTTC.